This TCR beta chain was observed in a study of blood T cell dynamics during melanoma immunotherapy. The V gene's germline CDR1 is MDHEN and CDR2 SYDVKM. The CDR3 has 16 amino acids. The V end lost 3 bases, the J end lost 1 base, and 15 bases lay between the germline ends. Notes on the study in general: Among sorted CD8+ subsets, immune-effector cells had the highest clonality and cell-free DNA similarity.

Sequenced by immunoSEQ multiplex PCR; TCRdb stores in-frame clones only, minus some. The sample includes fewer than 15,000 clones, under 95% of them seen just once. Time point in this sample: pre-treatment baseline. Details on this clone: Its target is unknown.

The genes are TRBV28 and TRBJ1-1, with D perhaps TRBD1 (5 bases). This clonotype originated in a human donor with melanoma. Here the sequenced sample was effector memory CD8+ T cells from blood, taken from a patient treated with checkpoint blockade. The CDR3 sequence is CASSLSPPGPNTEAFF. The DNA for the CDR3 is TGTGCCAGCAGTTTGTCCCCACCGGGACCGAACACTGAAGCTTTCTTT.